This T cell receptor beta chain was found in a study of blood T cell repertoires in COVID-19. As for the study in general: Sites in the United States, Italy and Spain provided acute and convalescent COVID-19 samples. In each case, the material was cDNA or gDNA derived from T cells, B-cell-depleted T cells, or PBMCs.

In the original workflow: Quantification of nucleated cells was approximated via reference gene primer amplification. The repertoire was sequenced with immunoSEQ multiplex PCR; TCRdb's copy has only in-frame clones and lacks some. V and J calls and clone size come straight from that table; D and trimming were deduced from the DNA. The repertoire holds 200,000 or so clones, 88% seen once, with roughly 2.5% in the top ten. The germline gives CDR1 SGHRS, CDR2 YFSETQ. The CDR3 is 13 residues long. The germline V and J ends were trimmed by 4 bases and 4 bases, with 11 bases remaining between them. V is TRBV5-1 and J is TRBJ1-2; D may be TRBD1 (6 bases). The sequenced material came from peripheral blood. This clonotype was obtained from a woman aged 55-70 years with acute or convalescent COVID-19. The CDR3 region has the DNA TGCGCCAGCAGCGGGGGACAAAGCTATGGCTACACCTTC. This codes for CASSGGQSYGYTF.